One sample yielded the 22 T cell receptor beta chains listed below, sequenced in a study of Ad26.COV2.S vaccination and SARS-CoV-2 variants (dated by TCRdb to 2020 to 2023). What the treatment or condition label conveys for this sample: 15 to 20 received Ad26.COV2.S at low or high dose, single or two shots; about five received placebo; per-sample allocation not given. Repertoires of vaccine and placebo recipients were sequenced from samples collected on day 63 after the first injection. The protocol used for the library was the immunoSEQ multiplex PCR assay. TCRdb holds this immuneACCESS table with in-frame rearrangements only. Some clones are missing; in checked studies, unresolved V genes explain under half, and the rest has no known cause. This sample holds some 450,000 clones; about 90% were observed only once. The ten largest clones capture roughly 3.9% of the sample. The input for sequencing was peripheral blood, taken in a trial of Ad26.COV2.S vaccine versus placebo. The origin of the receptors is a person between 18 and 59 years old who received the Ad26.COV2.S COVID-19 vaccine or a placebo.

V and J are TRBV29-1 and TRBJ2-5; D might be TRBD1 or TRBD2, each matching 5 bases. Germline loops: CDR1 SQVTM, CDR2 ANQGSEA. Trimming pared 0 bases from V and 3 bases from J, leaving 14 bases between. The CDR3 is 15 amino acids. The CDR3, as DNA: TGCAGCGTTGAAGATGGAAGTGGGGGAGAAGAGACCCAGTACTTC. Protein: CSVEDGSGGEETQYF. Complete variable domain (other parts from reference TRBV29-1 and TRBJ2-5): SAVISQKPSRDICQRGTSLTIQCQVDSQVTMMFWYRQQPGQSLTLIATANQGSEATYESGFVIDKFPISRPNLTFSTLTVSNMSPEDSSIYLCSVEDGSGGEETQYFGPGTRLLVL.

J is TRBJ2-1 and V is TRBV24-1; 8 positions match TRBD2. The CDR3 covers 15 residues. Germline V gene data show CDR1 as KGHDR and CDR2 as SFDVKD. V was pared by 5 bases and J by 7 bases, with 9 bases of the junction left unmatched. In DNA, the CDR3 is TGTGCCACCAGTGGGGGCGGGGGGTGGAGGAATGAGCAGTTCTTC. This gives the protein CATSGGGGWRNEQFF.

This clone was seen only once. The chain recombines TRBV2 with TRBJ1-2; D ambiguous. CDR3 length equals 13 residues. CDR1 and CDR2 (germline): SNHLY, FYNNEI. V was cut by 0 bases and J by 4 bases, with 6 bases left in between. The CDR3 bases are TGTGCCAGCAGTGAAGCGGGCGGCTATGGCTACACCTTC. Translation: CASSEAGGYGYTF. Full variable domain (missing parts from reference TRBV2 and TRBJ1-2): EPEVTQTPSHQVTQMGQEVILRCVPISNHLYFYWYRQILGQKVEFLVSFYNNEISEKSEIFDDQFSVERPDGSNFTLKIRSTKLEDSAMYFCASSEAGGYGYTFGSGTRLTVV.

The rearrangement joins TRBV12-3 or TRBV12-4 to TRBJ2-5, with a possible D match to TRBD2 (6 bases). V was cut by 3 bases and J by 3 bases, with 8 bases left in between. This CDR3 has 13 amino acids. The CDR3 here is CASSFTGEETQYF. The CDR3 DNA is TGTGCCAGCAGTTTCACGGGAGAAGAGACCCAGTACTTC.

The V and J genes are TRBV27 and TRBJ2-7; 8 bases fit TRBD2. The CDR3 length is 15 residues. Losses at the gene ends were 3 bases for V and 2 bases for J; bases not matched to a gene: 6. Germline assignment: CDR1 MNHEY and CDR2 SMNVEV (reference sequence). The CDR3 nucleotides read TGTGCCAGCAGTTTGAGCGGGAGTTACGCCTACGAGCAGTACTTC. It codes for CASSLSGSYAYEQYF.

The chain links TRBV27 to TRBJ2-1; no reliable D call. The CDR3 totals 11 residues. Germline V gene data show CDR1 as MNHEY and CDR2 as SMNVEV (reference sequence). Between the trimmed V and J ends, which lost 8 bases and 1 base, there was a span of 3 bases. CDR3 protein: CASVSYNEQFF. The CDR3 DNA is TGTGCCAGCGTATCCTACAATGAGCAGTTCTTC.

The chain has TRBV30 and TRBJ2-3; D is perhaps TRBD2 (6 bases). The CDR3 loop spans 13 amino acids. Germline loops: CDR1 GTSNPN, CDR2 SVGIG (reference sequence). Trimming left V 4 bases short and J 2 bases short, with 10 bases between. CDR3: CAWTTGVTDTQYF. The CDR3 coding sequence is TGTGCCTGGACGACGGGAGTCACAGATACGCAGTATTTT.

This clone was counted once. This chain's CDR3 is CASSPNEETQYF. The CDR3 nucleotides are TGTGCCAGCTCACCCAACGAAGAGACCCAGTACTTC. The V and J genes are TRBV18 and TRBJ2-5, with unresolved D. Trimming removed 3 bases from V and 3 bases from J, with 5 bases in between. Germline CDR1 reads KGHSH; CDR2 reads LQKENI. The CDR3 loop spans 12 amino acids.

This clone occurred a few times. The rearrangement links TRBV27 to TRBJ1-3; D might be TRBD1 (5 bases). The CDR3 sequence is 14 residues long. The germline V gene encodes CDR1 MNHEY and CDR2 SMNVEV (reference sequence). V dropped 6 bases and J dropped 2 bases, with 11 bases sitting between them. In DNA form, the CDR3 reads TGTGCCAGCAGCAATCAGGGTCCTGGAAACACCATATATTTT. Residues: CASSNQGPGNTIYF.

This sequence joins TRBV29-1 and TRBJ1-2; possibly TRBD1 for D (5 bases). The CDR3 length is 11 residues. Per germline, CDR1 SQVTM and CDR2 ANQGSEA. With 0 bases removed from V and 7 bases from J, the gap between germline ends came to 6 bases. CDR3 region: CSVEDRVGYTF. The CDR3 DNA sequence: TGCAGCGTTGAAGACAGGGTTGGCTACACCTTC.

Only a few counts were recorded for this clone. The chain carries TRBV30 and TRBJ1-5; D gene uncertain. V lost 2 bases and J lost 8, with 10 bases in between. The CDR3 spans 12 residues. Germline V gene data show CDR1 as GTSNPN and CDR2 as SVGIG (reference sequence). CDR3 DNA: TGTGCCTGGAGTCTCGACGTGGAGCCCCAGCATTTT. Translated: CAWSLDVEPQHF. Complete variable domain (other parts from reference TRBV30 and TRBJ1-5): SQTIHQWPATLVQPVGSPLSLECTVEGTSNPNLYWYRQAAGRGLQLLFYSVGIGQISSEVPQNLSASRPQDRQFILSSKKLLLSDSGFYLCAWSLDVEPQHFGDGTRLSIL.

As DNA, the CDR3 is TGTGCCAGCAGCTCCACAAGCGGGAGGGCCTCGAGCTCCTACGAGCAGTACTTC. It yields the protein CASSSTSGRASSSYEQYF. The chain couples TRBV7-8 to TRBJ2-7; 10 nucleotides agree with TRBD2. Germline V CDR1 and CDR2: SGHVS, FQNEAQ. Losses at the gene ends were 4 bases for V and 0 bases for J; bases not matched to a gene: 12. This CDR3 contains 18 residues.

This clone was seen a handful of times. CDR3: CASSQKETQYF. CDR3 nucleotides: TGTGCCAGCAGTCAAAAAGAGACCCAGTACTTC. The chain has TRBV6-5 and TRBJ2-5; no clear D. V lost 5 bases to trimming and J lost 3 bases, with 4 bases between them. Germline V gives CDR1 MNHEY, CDR2 SVGAGI. The CDR3 has 11 amino acids.

The chain couples TRBV5-5 to TRBJ2-7; D gene uncertain. The CDR3 has 14 amino acids. Germline loops: CDR1 SGHKS, CDR2 YYEKEE (reference sequence). The V and J ends lost 1 base and 6 bases respectively, with 14 bases between them. The CDR3 DNA follows: TGTGCCAGCAGCTTGAGACTGGCATCAGGCGAGCAGTACTTC. Its translation is CASSLRLASGEQYF. Together with reference TRBV5-5 and TRBJ2-7, the CDR3 gives the full variable domain: DAGVTQSPTHLIKTRGQQVTLRCSPISGHKSVSWYQQVLGQGPQFIFQYYEKEERGRGNFPDRFSARQFPNYSSELNVNALLLGDSALYLCASSLRLASGEQYFGPGTRLTVT.

The V gene is TRBV28, the J gene TRBJ1-1; D gene unclear. With 2 bases removed from V and 4 bases from J, the gap between germline ends came to 8 bases. Germline-derived CDR1 and CDR2 are MDHEN and SYDVKM. The CDR3 has 13 residues. CDR3 DNA: TGTGCCAGCAGTTTAGTGGCAGGCACTGAAGCTTTCTTT. Translated: CASSLVAGTEAFF.

The V gene is TRBV6-2 or TRBV6-3, the J gene TRBJ2-5; D gene ambiguous. The germline V and J ends were trimmed by 5 bases and 10 bases, with 8 bases remaining between them. The CDR3 extends over 10 amino acids. Per the germline V gene, CDR1 is MNHEY and CDR2 is SVGEGT. Here the CDR3 DNA reads TGTGCCAGCAGTAAACAGAACCAGTACTTC. Protein: CASSKQNQYF.

This chain links TRBV27 with TRBJ2-7, with 7 positions matching TRBD2. This CDR3 has 14 residues. Trimming at V came to 4 bases and at J to 4 bases, leaving 7 bases not matched to a gene. CDR1 MNHEY and CDR2 SMNVEV come from the germline V gene (reference sequence). In nucleotides, the CDR3 is TGTGCCAGCAGTTCGACTAGCACCCGGTACGAGCAGTACTTC. It is translated as CASSSTSTRYEQYF.

The chain combines TRBV28 with TRBJ1-4; possibly TRBD1 for D (5 bases). From germline, CDR1 is MDHEN and CDR2 SYDVKM. The CDR3 length is 16 residues. With 4 bases removed from V and 7 bases from J, the gap between germline ends came to 19 bases. The CDR3 DNA sequence: TGTGCCAGCAGTTCTCCGCCGGGACTTACCGGTGAAAAACTGTTTTTT. Translation gives CASSSPPGLTGEKLFF.

The V call is TRBV28, the J call TRBJ2-1, with D tentatively TRBD2 (6 bases). This CDR3 comprises 16 residues. V lost 4 bases to trimming and J lost 4 bases, with 17 bases between them. Germline V gene sequence: CDR1 MDHEN, CDR2 SYDVKM. As DNA, the CDR3 is TGTGCCAGCAGTTCTCTCCGGGACTGGCCATACAATGAGCAGTTCTTC. This translates into CASSSLRDWPYNEQFF.

This clone was detected a few times. The gene calls are TRBV6-2 or TRBV6-3 and TRBJ2-5; D tentatively fits TRBD1 or TRBD2 (7 bases each). Trimming cost V 6 bases and J 5 bases, with 19 bases left between them. The CDR3 covers 15 residues. Germline CDR1 is MNHEY and CDR2 is SVGEGT. In DNA form, the CDR3 reads TGTGCCAGCAGCTATGGGGAGGGGGCCTGGGAGACCCAGTACTTC. Protein product: CASSYGEGAWETQYF.

CDR3 residues: CASSSPGTSDEQYF. Written as DNA, the CDR3 is TGTGCCAGCAGCTCCCCCGGGACTAGCGACGAGCAGTACTTC. The rearrangement joins TRBV6-5 to TRBJ2-7, with 10 positions matching TRBD2. The CDR3 is 14 amino acids. CDR1 and CDR2 (germline): MNHEY, SVGAGI. V shed 6 bases, J shed 5 bases, and the junction held 7 bases outside the gene matches.

This chain connects TRBV3-1 (or the pseudogene TRBV3-2) to TRBJ2-3; D call uncertain. Trimming cost V 1 base and J 4 bases, with 9 bases left between them. Germline V lookup: CDR1 LGHDT, CDR2 YNNKEL (reference sequence). CDR3 length: 14 amino acids. In DNA, the CDR3 is TGTGCCAGCAGCCAAGGGGCCCGGGCAGATACGCAGTATTTT. Translation: CASSQGARADTQYF.